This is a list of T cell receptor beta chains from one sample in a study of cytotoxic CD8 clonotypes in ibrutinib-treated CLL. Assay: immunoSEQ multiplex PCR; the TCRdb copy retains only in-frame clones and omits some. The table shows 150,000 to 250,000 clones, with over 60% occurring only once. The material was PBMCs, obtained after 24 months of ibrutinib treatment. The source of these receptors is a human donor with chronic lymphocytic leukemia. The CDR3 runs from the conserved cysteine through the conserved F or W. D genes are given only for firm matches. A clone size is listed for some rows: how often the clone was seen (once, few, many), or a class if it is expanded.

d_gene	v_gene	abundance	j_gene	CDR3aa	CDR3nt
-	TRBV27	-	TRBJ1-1	CASSLSPESNTEAFF	TGTGCCAGCAGTTTATCTCCGGAGTCGAACACTGAAGCTTTCTTT
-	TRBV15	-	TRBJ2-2	CATSTGGELFF	TGTGCCACCAGCACCGGAGGGGAGCTGTTTTTT
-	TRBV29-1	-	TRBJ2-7	CSVRAGTLTYEQYF	TGCAGCGTCCGAGCCGGGACACTGACCTACGAGCAGTACTTC
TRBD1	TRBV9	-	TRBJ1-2	CASGGWTGGAGYTF	TGTGCCAGCGGGGGATGGACAGGGGGCGCTGGCTACACCTTC
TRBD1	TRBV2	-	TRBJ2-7	CASSRGVGQGSYEQYF	TGTGCCAGCAGTAGGGGGGTGGGACAGGGATCCTACGAGCAGTACTTC
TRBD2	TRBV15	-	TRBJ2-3	CATSKRDPKTSTQYF	TGTGCCACCAGCAAGCGGGACCCGAAAACTAGTACGCAGTATTTT
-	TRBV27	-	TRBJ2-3	CASSSRTSTDTQYF	TGTGCCAGCAGTTCCCGGACTAGCACAGATACGCAGTATTTT
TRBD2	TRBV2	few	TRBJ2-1	CASSDRTSFMEQFF	TGTGCCAGCAGTGACAGGACTAGTTTCATGGAGCAGTTCTTC
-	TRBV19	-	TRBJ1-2	CASNYRQEHYGYTF	TGTGCCAGTAATTACCGACAGGAGCACTATGGCTACACCTTC
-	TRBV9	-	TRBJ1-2	CASSVGGHDNYGYTF	TGTGCCAGCAGCGTAGGAGGACACGATAACTATGGCTACACCTTC
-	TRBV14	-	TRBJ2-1	CASSLKRGLRNNEQFF	TGTGCCAGCAGCCTTAAAAGGGGTTTACGGAACAATGAGCAGTTCTTC
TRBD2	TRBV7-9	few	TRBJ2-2	CASTPLGEGRIGELFF	TGTGCCAGCACCCCCCTGGGGGAGGGCCGTATCGGGGAGCTGTTTTTT
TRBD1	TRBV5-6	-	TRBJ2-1	CASSGDRGHEQFF	TGTGCCAGCAGCGGAGACAGGGGGCATGAGCAGTTCTTC
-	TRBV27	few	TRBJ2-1	CASSISEKQFF	TGTGCCAGCAGCATTAGCGAAAAGCAGTTCTTC
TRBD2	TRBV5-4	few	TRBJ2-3	CASSPSGRVADTQYF	TGTGCCAGCAGCCCGAGCGGGAGGGTGGCAGATACGCAGTATTTT
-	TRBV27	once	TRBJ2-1	CASSPNRQVRNEQFF	TGTGCCAGCAGTCCAAATCGACAGGTGCGTAATGAGCAGTTCTTC
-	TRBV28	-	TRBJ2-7	CASRLPGLTYEQYF	TGTGCCAGCAGGCTTCCGGGGCTCACCTACGAGCAGTACTTC
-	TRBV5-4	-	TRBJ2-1	CASSLVLAAYNEQFF	TGTGCCAGCAGCTTGGTGCTAGCAGCCTACAATGAGCAGTTCTTC
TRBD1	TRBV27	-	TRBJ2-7	CASSSPRTGVRYEQYF	TGTGCCAGCAGTTCACCAAGGACAGGGGTGCGCTACGAGCAGTACTTC
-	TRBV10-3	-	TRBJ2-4	CAISESPGITGKNIQYF	TGTGCCATCAGTGAGTCCCCGGGGATAACAGGAAAGAACATTCAGTACTTC
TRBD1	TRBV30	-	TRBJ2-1	CAWSGQGNYNEQFF	TGTGCCTGGAGCGGACAGGGAAACTACAATGAGCAGTTCTTC
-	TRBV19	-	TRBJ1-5	CASSIVRVNHQPQHF	TGTGCCAGTAGTATCGTCAGGGTGAATCATCAGCCCCAGCATTTT
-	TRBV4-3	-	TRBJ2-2	CASSQGSGAGELFF	TGCGCCAGCAGCCAGGGCTCGGGGGCCGGGGAGCTGTTTTTT
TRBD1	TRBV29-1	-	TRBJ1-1	CSVWDRNTEAFF	TGCAGCGTTTGGGACAGGAACACTGAAGCTTTCTTT
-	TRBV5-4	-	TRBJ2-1	CASSLGTLLGSYNEQFF	TGTGCCAGCAGCTTGGGAACTTTACTAGGGTCCTACAATGAGCAGTTCTTC
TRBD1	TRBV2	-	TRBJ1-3	CASRVYDRAGNTIYF	TGTGCCAGCAGAGTATATGACAGGGCTGGAAACACCATATATTTT
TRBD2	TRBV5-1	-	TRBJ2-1	CASSLGLAGQSYNEQFF	TGCGCCAGCAGCTTGGGACTAGCGGGACAGTCCTACAATGAGCAGTTCTTC
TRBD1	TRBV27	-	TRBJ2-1	CASCKGTGGIDEQFF	TGTGCCAGCTGTAAGGGGACAGGGGGTATAGATGAGCAGTTCTTC
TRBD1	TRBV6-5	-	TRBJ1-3	CASSYGQGKSGNTIYF	TGTGCCAGCAGTTACGGACAGGGTAAATCTGGAAACACCATATATTTT
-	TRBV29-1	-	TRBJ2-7	CSVEDRSGAYEQYF	TGCAGCGTTGAAGATCGGTCCGGCGCCTACGAGCAGTACTTC
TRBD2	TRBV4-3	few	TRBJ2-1	CASSQDGRTYNEQFF	TGCGCCAGCAGCCAAGACGGGAGGACCTACAATGAGCAGTTCTTC
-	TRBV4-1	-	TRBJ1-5	CASSHRTPTLNQPQHF	TGCGCCAGCAGCCATCGGACCCCGACCCTCAATCAGCCCCAGCATTTT
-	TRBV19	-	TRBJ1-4	CASMTGSNEKLFF	TGTGCCAGTATGACAGGTTCTAATGAAAAACTGTTTTTT
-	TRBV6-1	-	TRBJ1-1	CASTYVSVNTEAFF	TGTGCCAGCACTTACGTTTCCGTGAACACTGAAGCTTTCTTT
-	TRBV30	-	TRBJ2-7	CAWGPRNEQYF	TGTGCCTGGGGCCCCCGTAACGAGCAGTACTTC
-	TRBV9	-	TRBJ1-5	CASSATSGLRQPQHF	TGTGCCAGCAGCGCGACTTCGGGGTTGAGGCAGCCCCAGCATTTT
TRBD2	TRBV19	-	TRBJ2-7	CASSVLWTSGNTYEQYF	TGTGCCAGTAGTGTCCTCTGGACTAGCGGGAATACCTACGAGCAGTACTTC
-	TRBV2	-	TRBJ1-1	CASTRRQLTEAFF	TGTGCCAGCACTCGAAGGCAACTCACTGAAGCTTTCTTT
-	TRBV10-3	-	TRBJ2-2	CAIRPTDTGELFF	TGTGCCATCAGGCCTACGGACACCGGGGAGCTGTTTTTT
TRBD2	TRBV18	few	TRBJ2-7	CASSPGLADYEQYF	TGTGCCAGCTCACCGGGACTAGCGGACTACGAGCAGTACTTC
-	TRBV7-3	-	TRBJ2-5	CASSFTGSEETQYF	TGTGCCAGCAGCTTCACAGGGTCGGAAGAGACCCAGTACTTC
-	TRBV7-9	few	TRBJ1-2	CASSEDSLYGYTF	TGTGCCAGCAGCGAAGACAGCTTATATGGCTACACCTTC
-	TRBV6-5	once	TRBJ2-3	CASTRAPRAYTQYF	TGTGCCAGCACAAGGGCCCCCAGGGCCTATACGCAGTATTTT
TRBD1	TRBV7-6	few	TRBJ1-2	CASSPLTGQGGYTF	TGTGCCAGCAGCCCCCTTACGGGACAGGGTGGCTACACCTTC
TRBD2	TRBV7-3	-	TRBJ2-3	CASSLGLAGVSDTQYF	TGTGCCAGCAGCTTAGGACTAGCGGGAGTATCTGATACGCAGTATTTT
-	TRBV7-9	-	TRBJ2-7	CASSPGTYEQYF	TGTGCCAGCAGTCCCGGCACCTACGAGCAGTACTTC
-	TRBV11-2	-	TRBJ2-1	CASSLGRNNEQFF	TGTGCCAGCAGCTTAGGGCGGAACAATGAGCAGTTCTTC
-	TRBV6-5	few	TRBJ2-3	CASSANRVAQYF	TGTGCCAGCAGTGCAAACAGGGTGGCGCAGTATTTT
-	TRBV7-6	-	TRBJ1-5	CASSLERGQPQHF	TGTGCCAGCAGCTTAGAGCGGGGTCAGCCCCAGCATTTT
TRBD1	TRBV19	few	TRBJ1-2	CASNDVKTTGLMGGYTF	TGTGCCAGCAACGACGTCAAAACGACAGGGTTAATGGGGGGCTACACCTTC
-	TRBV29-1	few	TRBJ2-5	CSVELETQYF	TGCAGCGTGGAGTTGGAGACCCAGTACTTC
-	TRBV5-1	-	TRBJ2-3	CASSSRPVTSFSGADTQYF	TGCGCCAGCAGCTCGCGACCGGTTACTAGCTTTTCTGGGGCAGATACGCAGTATTTT
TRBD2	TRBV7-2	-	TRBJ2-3	CASSLDPIAGGGTDTQYF	TGTGCCAGCAGCTTAGACCCGATAGCGGGAGGCGGGACAGATACGCAGTATTTT
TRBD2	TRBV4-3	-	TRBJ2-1	CASSQVWAGAPYNEQFF	TGCGCCAGCAGCCAAGTGTGGGCGGGAGCCCCCTACAATGAGCAGTTCTTC
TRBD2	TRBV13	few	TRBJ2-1	CASSLWVAGHNEQFF	TGTGCCAGCAGCTTATGGGTAGCGGGGCACAATGAGCAGTTCTTC